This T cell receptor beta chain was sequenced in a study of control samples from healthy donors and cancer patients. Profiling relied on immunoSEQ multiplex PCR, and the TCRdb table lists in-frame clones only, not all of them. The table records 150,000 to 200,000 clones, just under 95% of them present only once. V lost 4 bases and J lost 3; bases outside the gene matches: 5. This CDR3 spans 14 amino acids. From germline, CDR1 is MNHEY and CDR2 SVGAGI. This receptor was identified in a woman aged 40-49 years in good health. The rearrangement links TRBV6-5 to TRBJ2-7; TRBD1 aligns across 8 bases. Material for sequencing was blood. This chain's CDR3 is CASSSPDRVYEQYF. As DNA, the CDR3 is TGTGCCAGCAGTTCTCCGGACAGGGTCTACGAGCAGTACTTC.